This TCR beta chain was found in a study of T cell responses to AZD1222 COVID-19 vaccine. Findings and limits, study-wide: Among AZD1222 vaccinees, only five or six were seropositive at baseline. After the peak T cell response, and only then, were repertoires sampled. Among spike-specific TCRs, nearly half reportedly target unmutated variant regions.

Clones were read by immunoSEQ multiplex PCR, and TCRdb kept only the in-frame ones, dropping some. The repertoire consists of 120,000 to 150,000 clones, with around 90% occurring once and the leading ten covering about 3%. As for this clone: What it binds is not known.

V was cut by 0 bases and J by 9 bases, with 12 bases left in between. This CDR3 is built from 14 residues. The germline V gene encodes CDR1 LNHNV and CDR2 YYDKDF (reference sequence). The source is an adult in good health. The V call is TRBV15, the J call TRBJ1-5; D not resolved. This material consisted of peripheral blood, taken on day 0 of MenACWY control vaccination. DNA of the CDR3: TGTGCCACCAGCAGAGAGTCCGACCTCCGGCCCCAGCATTTT. This sequence encodes CATSRESDLRPQHF.